Following are 16 T cell receptor beta chains from one sample sequenced in a study of low-dose radiotherapy and immunotherapy resistance in tumors. For amplifying TCRs, the PCR ran for around 20 cycles with Phusion, which was used together with a constant-region primer and the adapter on the V primers. TCRdb processed the reads anew with MiXCR; each CDR3 protein has one entry. The sample has tens of thousands of distinct CDR3 sequences, about 10% seen once. Time point defined: before trial treatment. The input for sequencing was PBMCs, taken before treatment. The receptors shown here come from a female donor with ovarian cancer.

This clonotype was picked up many times. The chain carries TRBV18 and TRBJ2-7; D gene ambiguous. CDR1 KGHSH and CDR2 LQKENI come from the germline V gene. Trimming removed 0 bases at V and 4 bases at J, with 16 bases between. This CDR3 comprises 16 residues. The CDR3: CASSPPFNSLVYEQYF. DNA for the CDR3: TGTGCCAGCTCACCACCCTTCAACTCTCTCGTTTACGAGCAGTACTTC.

As for this clonotype: Only one base separates this from a far larger clonotype, so it likely reflects a read error. CDR3 sequence (DNA): TGCAGCGTCGTGGACTACAATGAGCAGTACTTC. This translates into CSVVDYNEQYF. This sequence joins TRBV29-1 and TRBJ2-7; tentatively, D is TRBD2 (6 bases). From germline, CDR1 is SQVTM and CDR2 ANQGSEA. CDR3 size: 11 residues. Trimming took off 6 bases at V and 7 bases at J, with 13 bases between the two ends.

The rearrangement uses TRBV19 and TRBJ2-1; a possible D gene is TRBD2 (6 bases). V shed 1 base and J shed 3 bases, with 10 bases lying between them. The CDR3 consists of 15 residues. Germline V lookup: CDR1 LNHDA, CDR2 SQIVND (reference sequence). CDR3 amino acids: CASSIGWEVYNEQFF. CDR3 bases: TGTGCCAGTAGTATAGGATGGGAGGTCTACAATGAGCAGTTCTTC.

The table lists this clonotype with many counts. The chain uses TRBV9 and TRBJ2-3; 8 nucleotides agree with TRBD2. CDR1 SGDLS and CDR2 YYNGEE come from the germline V gene. V shed 2 bases and J 3 bases; nucleotides not matched to a gene: 8. This CDR3 comprises 16 residues. CDR3 nucleotides: TGTGCCAGCAGCGTTGGCGGCGGGGGGAGGACAGATACGCAGTATTTT. This translates into CASSVGGGGRTDTQYF. The variable domain in full, with the rest retrieved from reference TRBV9 and TRBJ2-3, is DSGVTQTPKHLITATGQRVTLRCSPRSGDLSVYWYQQSLDQGLQFLIQYYNGEERAKGNILERFSAQQFPDLHSELNLSSLELGDSALYFCASSVGGGGRTDTQYFGPGTRLTVL.

The chain carries TRBV21-1 and TRBJ2-6; the table's D gene call, TRBD1, was not cross checked with the DNA. TRBV21-1 is given as a pseudogene. The CDR3 is 20 amino acids. DNA for the CDR3: TGTGCCAGCAGCAAAGTTCCGACAGGTGAAACCAACTCTGGGGCCAACGTCCTGACTTTC. Amino acid sequence: CASSKVPTGETNSGANVLTF.

The table lists this clonotype with many counts. As DNA, the CDR3 is TGTGCCTGGACGGGGACTAGCGGGGGAATATACAATGAGCAGTTCTTC. This sequence encodes CAWTGTSGGIYNEQFF. The chain employs TRBV30 and TRBJ2-1; 14 bases are shared with TRBD2. The V gene end was trimmed by 4 bases and the J gene end by 4 bases; junction bases not matched to a gene: 6. CDR1 is GTSNPN and CDR2 is SVGIG in the germline V gene (reference sequence). This CDR3 comprises 16 residues.

Many counts were recorded for this clonotype. This chain joins TRBV7-2 and TRBJ1-4; the D is unclear. Trimming removed 1 base at V and 0 bases at J, with 6 bases between. CDR1 is SGHTA and CDR2 is FQGNSA in the germline V gene. The CDR3 is made up of 15 amino acids. The DNA for the CDR3 is TGTGCCAGCAGCTTAGTCCGGGCAACTAATGAAAAACTGTTTTTT. Its translation is CASSLVRATNEKLFF.

The sample holds many counts of this clonotype. The chain joins TRBV7-8 to TRBJ2-7; no clear D. The CDR3 runs 14 residues. Germline loops: CDR1 SGHVS, CDR2 FQNEAQ. The V gene lost 1 base and the J gene lost 0 bases, with 7 bases spanning the gap. CDR3 amino acids: CASSLGYSSYEQYF. For the CDR3, the DNA is TGTGCCAGCAGCTTAGGTTACAGCTCCTACGAGCAGTACTTC.

This clonotype was observed many times. The genes are TRBV6-5 and TRBJ2-1; TRBD1 matches 8 bases. CDR3 size: 14 residues. The V segment lost 6 bases and the J segment 8 bases; nucleotides outside the gene matches: 9. Germline values: CDR1 MNHEY, CDR2 SVGAGI. CDR3 nucleotides: TGTGCCAGCAGGTCCCCAGGGGGCTCCGATGAGCAGTTCTTC. Translated: CASRSPGGSDEQFF.

Many counts were recorded for this clonotype. The rearrangement uses TRBV11-2 and TRBJ2-3; tentatively, D is TRBD1 (6 bases). Germline V gene data show CDR1 as SGHAT and CDR2 as FQNNGV. V lost 5 bases to trimming and J lost 6 bases, with 6 bases between them. The length of the CDR3 is 11 residues. The CDR3 sequence is CASSTGDTQYF. The CDR3 DNA reads TGTGCCAGCAGCACAGGGGATACGCAGTATTTT.

By share, this clonotype ranks as medium-sized. The junction differs from germline at one of its ends, possibly a read error. J is TRBJ2-3 and V is TRBV5-1; a possible D gene is TRBD2 (6 bases). Germline CDR1 and CDR2: SGHRS and YFSETQ. The CDR3 has 16 residues. This CDR3 is CASSVGTADRTDTQYF. The CDR3 coding sequence is TGTGCCAGCAGCGTTGGGACTGCTGATCGCACAGATACGCAGTATTTT.

A note on this clonotype: This may be a read error, as it is one base from a much larger clone. This chain joins TRBV13 and TRBJ2-3, with 10 bases aligning to TRBD2. Germline V CDR1 and CDR2: PRHDT, FYEKMQ (reference sequence). The ends lost 2 bases at V and 8 bases at J; junction bases unmatched: 10. This CDR3 comprises 16 residues. The CDR3 sequence is CASSLNPAGGPSTQYF. In DNA, the CDR3 is TGTGCCAGCAGCTTAAATCCAGCGGGGGGGCCCAGTACGCAGTATTTT.

This clonotype has just a few counts. The rearrangement links TRBV5-1 to TRBJ2-1; 8 bases line up with TRBD2. The CDR3 consists of 14 residues. V trimming: 0 bases; J trimming: 7 bases; junction bases outside the gene matches: 3. Germline-derived CDR1 and CDR2 are SGHRS and YFSETQ. The CDR3 DNA reads as TGCGCCAGCAGCTTGGTAGCGGGGACGAATGAGCAGTTCTTC. It yields the protein CASSLVAGTNEQFF.

This clonotype was observed many times. The chain carries TRBV3-1 and TRBJ1-2; no firm D call. This CDR3 has 14 amino acids. With 6 bases removed from V and 2 bases from J, the gap between germline ends came to 13 bases. Germline CDR1 and CDR2: LGHDT and YNNKEL (reference sequence). CDR3 amino acids: CASSPSGGNYGYTF. The CDR3 DNA sequence: TGTGCCAGCAGTCCCAGCGGAGGGAACTATGGCTACACCTTC.

This clonotype was detected ten times or more. V gene TRBV5-6 combines with J gene TRBJ1-5; D is undetermined. Deletions cut 1 base from V and 4 bases from J, with 6 bases between. Germline-derived CDR1 and CDR2 are SGHDT and YYEEEE. This CDR3 spans 13 amino acids. Written as DNA, the CDR3 is TGTGCCAGCAGCTTGTCTGTTAATCAGCCCCAGCATTTT. It specifies CASSLSVNQPQHF.

This clonotype was detected ten times or more. The rearrangement links TRBV6-2 or TRBV6-3 to TRBJ2-1; D tentatively fits TRBD1 or TRBD2 (7 bases each). The CDR3 runs 13 residues. Deletions cut 7 bases from V and 7 bases from J, with 14 bases between. Germline assignment: CDR1 MNHEY and CDR2 SVGEGT. The CDR3 region has the DNA TGTGCCAGCATCCCAGGGGGAGGGAATGAGCAGTTCTTC. This gives the protein CASIPGGGNEQFF.